This T cell receptor (beta chain) was recorded in a study of blood T cell repertoires in COVID-19. The J segment lost 2 bases and the V segment lost 6 bases, leaving 12 bases of the junction unmatched. The CDR3 consists of 16 residues. Looked up from germline, CDR1 is SGHAT and CDR2 is FQNNGV. This clone was counted once. Authors' processing steps: For nucleated cells, counts were estimated from reference gene primer amplification. Only in-frame clones appear in the TCRdb table, and some are missing; sequencing was by immunoSEQ multiplex PCR. V and J calls and clone size are given by that table; D and trimming were obtained from the DNA. The sample includes 150,000 to 200,000 clones, roughly 90% of them seen just once. Cohort 3 recovery required two negative PCRs, clearance, or symptom resolution.

This receptor was taken from a woman between 50 and 59 years old who had recovered from COVID-19. Sequenced sample: PBMCs or T cells enriched from blood (not recorded which). The genes are TRBV11-2 and TRBJ2-7, with TRBD2 identical over 8 bases. CDR3 sequence: CASRESGGNKAYEQYF. The CDR3 bases are TGTGCCAGCAGAGAGTCGGGAGGGAACAAAGCCTACGAGCAGTACTTC.